These T cell receptor beta chains were read from a single sample in a study of cytomegalovirus exposure and HLA in healthy donors. The table came from immunoSEQ multiplex PCR; TCRdb's copy has only in-frame clones and leaves some out. The sample spans approximately 190,000 clones; the ten largest clones claim less than 0.85%. Material: PBMCs. The receptors come from a boy younger than 18 in good health and CMV-seronegative. Each CDR3 is given with its conserved first and last residue. Fields, in order: V gene, D gene, CDR3 length, J gene, CDR3 protein, CDR3 DNA. D genes are given only for firm matches.

>TRBV23-1|TRBD1|17|TRBJ1-2
CASSQLGQVPLNYGYTF
TGCGCCAGCAGTCAGCTAGGACAGGTGCCTTTAAACTATGGCTACACCTTC
>TRBV28|TRBD1|15|TRBJ1-2
CASSPTGQGRGGYTF
TGTGCCAGCAGTCCGACGGGACAGGGGAGGGGGGGCTACACCTTC
>TRBV5-1|TRBD1|14|TRBJ1-2
CASSLVGQGKGYTF
TGCGCCAGCAGCTTGGTGGGACAGGGTAAAGGCTACACCTTC
>TRBV10-1|-|16|TRBJ2-2
CASSSFGGPNTGELFF
TGCGCCAGCAGTTCTTTCGGGGGGCCCAACACCGGGGAGCTGTTTTTT
>TRBV6-5|TRBD2|16|TRBJ2-3
CASSYRGGANADTQYF
TGTGCCAGCAGTTACCGCGGGGGGGCCAACGCAGATACGCAGTATTTT
>TRBV29-1|TRBD2|15|TRBJ2-1
CSVVSGGGRYNEQFF
TGCAGCGTTGTGAGCGGGGGGGGACGATACAATGAGCAGTTCTTC
>TRBV27|-|13|TRBJ1-1
CASKQAVNTEAFF
TGTGCCAGCAAGCAGGCCGTGAACACTGAAGCTTTCTTT
>TRBV27|TRBD1|18|TRBJ1-1
CASSPRPYNRGRNTEAFF
TGTGCCAGCAGCCCGCGGCCCTATAACAGGGGGAGGAACACTGAAGCTTTCTTT
>TRBV7-2|-|16|TRBJ2-1
CASSSSAGPQYNEQFF
TGTGCCAGCAGCTCGTCCGCGGGACCTCAGTACAATGAGCAGTTCTTC
>TRBV4-2|-|16|TRBJ1-1
CASSPTDGGVLTEAFF
TGTGCCAGCAGCCCCACGGATGGGGGGGTCCTGACTGAAGCTTTCTTT
>TRBV9|-|13|TRBJ1-2
CASREGLSYGYTF
TGTGCCAGCAGAGAGGGACTGAGCTATGGCTACACCTTC
>TRBV5-4|-|13|TRBJ1-2
CASSLDSLYGYTF
TGTGCCAGCAGCTTGGATAGTCTCTATGGCTACACCTTC
>TRBV7-2|TRBD1|18|TRBJ2-6
CASSLTGSGAFGANVLTF
TGTGCCAGCAGCTTGACAGGGTCTGGGGCTTTTGGGGCCAACGTCCTGACTTTC
>TRBV11-2|TRBD1|16|TRBJ2-7
CASSLAKTGKALEQYF
TGTGCCAGCAGCTTGGCGAAGACAGGGAAAGCACTCGAGCAGTACTTC
>TRBV2|-|13|TRBJ1-4
CARRGGPNEKLFF
TGTGCCAGGCGAGGGGGACCTAATGAAAAACTGTTTTTT
>TRBV7-9|-|11|TRBJ2-1
CASSLEGEQFF
TGTGCCAGCAGCTTGGAGGGTGAGCAGTTCTTC
>TRBV7-9|TRBD1|17|TRBJ1-2
CASAPGRKGATGYGYTF
TGTGCCAGCGCCCCGGGGAGAAAGGGGGCGACTGGCTATGGCTACACCTTC
>TRBV11-2|TRBD2|16|TRBJ2-2
CASSPGAGGDTGELFF
TGTGCCAGCAGCCCAGGGGCGGGGGGGGACACCGGGGAGCTGTTTTTT
>TRBV4-3|-|19|TRBJ2-4
CASSQDIGRLLQAKNIQYF
TGCGCCAGCAGCCAAGATATAGGGAGACTGTTACAAGCCAAAAACATTCAGTACTTC
>TRBV11-2|-|14|TRBJ2-7
CASSLGLKGGEQYF
TGTGCCAGCAGCTTAGGTTTAAAGGGAGGCGAGCAGTACTTC
>TRBV11-2|-|14|TRBJ2-5
CASSVRHGQETQYF
TGTGCCAGCAGCGTCCGACACGGCCAAGAGACCCAGTACTTC
>TRBV7-9|-|17|TRBJ1-3
CASSFRQLQSSGNTIYF
TGTGCCAGCAGCTTTAGACAGCTCCAAAGCTCTGGAAACACCATATATTTT
>TRBV6-4|-|16|TRBJ2-2
CASSDRELGVTGELFF
TGTGCCAGCAGTGACAGGGAGCTGGGAGTGACCGGGGAGCTGTTTTTT
>TRBV4-1|-|15|TRBJ1-5
CASTPDGGTNQPQHF
TGCGCCAGCACACCCGATGGGGGGACGAATCAGCCCCAGCATTTT
>TRBV29-1|TRBD1|14|TRBJ1-1
CSVEGTDMNTEAFF
TGCAGCGTCGAGGGGACAGACATGAACACTGAAGCTTTCTTT
>TRBV7-2|-|14|TRBJ2-7
CASSFRGSSYEQYF
TGTGCCAGCAGCTTCCGGGGAAGCTCCTACGAGCAGTACTTC
>TRBV28|-|17|TRBJ1-1
CASSLWAGGVMNTEAFF
TGTGCCAGCAGTTTATGGGCCGGGGGGGTTATGAACACTGAAGCTTTCTTT
>TRBV6-6|-|15|TRBJ1-1
CASTRSQGAATEAFF
TGTGCCAGCACCCGGTCCCAAGGAGCGGCCACTGAAGCTTTCTTT
>TRBV5-1|TRBD1|15|TRBJ1-4
CASSSQGTEYEKLFF
TGCGCCAGCAGCTCACAAGGGACAGAATATGAAAAACTGTTTTTT
>TRBV27|-|14|TRBJ2-3
CASSSAGTPDTQYF
TGTGCCAGCAGTTCGGCTGGGACACCAGATACGCAGTATTTT
>TRBV30|TRBD1|15|TRBJ1-3
CAWTLQGASGNTIYF
TGTGCCTGGACCCTACAGGGGGCCTCTGGAAACACCATATATTTT
>TRBV12-5|-|19|TRBJ2-1
CASGLARRVPGHPYNEQFF
TGTGCTAGTGGTTTGGCCCGTCGGGTCCCGGGACACCCCTACAATGAGCAGTTCTTC
>TRBV5-1|TRBD1|15|TRBJ2-7
CASSLPRDRGHEQYF
TGCGCCAGCAGCCTACCCCGGGACAGGGGCCACGAGCAGTACTTC
>TRBV5-6|TRBD1|15|TRBJ1-1
CASSLVGTGGTEAFF
TGTGCCAGCAGCTTGGTCGGGACAGGGGGCACTGAAGCTTTCTTT
>TRBV7-9|-|14|TRBJ1-1
CASSFFTSGEEAFF
TGTGCCAGCAGCTTCTTTACATCCGGGGAGGAGGCTTTCTTT
>TRBV7-8|-|15|TRBJ2-3
CASSQSGVGTDTQYF
TGTGCCAGCAGTCAATCCGGGGTGGGCACAGATACGCAGTATTTT
>TRBV15|TRBD2|14|TRBJ2-1
CATSIGGNPNEQFF
TGTGCCACCAGTATCGGGGGGAACCCCAATGAGCAGTTCTTC
>TRBV7-9|-|13|TRBJ2-2
CALPLRDGGELFF
TGTGCCCTCCCATTGCGCGATGGCGGGGAGCTGTTTTTT
>TRBV30|TRBD1|13|TRBJ1-2
CAWSVQGIGSYTF
TGTGCCTGGAGTGTACAGGGGATCGGGAGCTACACCTTC
>TRBV5-6|-|13|TRBJ2-7
CASSYDSNYEQYF
TGTGCCAGCAGCTACGACAGTAACTACGAGCAGTACTTC
>TRBV19|-|12|TRBJ2-3
CASKSREDTQYF
TGTGCCAGTAAAAGTAGGGAGGATACGCAGTATTTT
>TRBV18|-|14|TRBJ2-1
CASSPGVRDNEQFF
TGTGCCAGCTCACCGGGAGTACGGGACAATGAGCAGTTCTTC
>TRBV5-1|-|14|TRBJ1-1
CASSGRTDNTEAFF
TGCGCCAGCAGCGGACGGACAGATAACACTGAAGCTTTCTTT
>TRBV5-8|-|15|TRBJ2-3
CASSFQGTGTDTQYF
TGTGCCAGCAGCTTTCAGGGGACGGGCACAGATACGCAGTATTTT
>TRBV4-3|-|14|TRBJ2-2
CASSPSVNTGELFF
TGCGCCAGCAGCCCGTCAGTGAACACCGGGGAGCTGTTTTTT
>TRBV9|TRBD1|18|TRBJ2-1
CASSDRTGRVGNPNEQFF
TGTGCCAGCAGCGATCGGACAGGGCGGGTTGGGAATCCAAATGAGCAGTTCTTC
>TRBV11-2|TRBD1|15|TRBJ1-4
CASSLLQGRGEKLFF
TGTGCCAGCAGCTTGCTACAGGGGCGGGGTGAAAAACTGTTTTTT
>TRBV18|-|13|TRBJ2-3
CASSPAEADTQYF
TGTGCCAGCTCACCCGCGGAGGCAGATACGCAGTATTTT
>TRBV4-2|-|15|TRBJ2-1
CASSESVYSYNEQFF
TGTGCCAGCAGCGAGAGCGTATACTCCTACAATGAGCAGTTCTTC
>TRBV19|TRBD1|17|TRBJ2-3
CASSSPNRGWSTDTQYF
TGTGCCAGTAGTTCCCCCAACAGGGGTTGGAGCACAGATACGCAGTATTTT
>TRBV7-2|-|16|TRBJ2-3
CASSLRLGGRTDTQYF
TGTGCCAGCAGCTTACGCTTGGGGGGAAGAACAGATACGCAGTATTTT
>TRBV29-1|TRBD1|14|TRBJ1-4
CRNRGRVTNEKLFF
TGCAGAAACAGGGGGCGCGTCACTAATGAAAAACTGTTTTTT
>TRBV27|TRBD2|18|TRBJ2-7
CASSLRGTSGGTSYEQYF
TGTGCCAGCAGTTTGAGGGGGACTAGCGGGGGGACCTCCTACGAGCAGTACTTC
>TRBV27|-|13|TRBJ1-6
CASTGDYNSPLHF
TGTGCCAGCACGGGGGATTATAATTCACCCCTCCACTTT
>TRBV13|TRBD1|14|TRBJ2-1
CASSLRDRGREQFF
TGTGCCAGCAGCCTCCGGGACAGGGGTAGGGAGCAGTTCTTC
>TRBV23-1|-|16|TRBJ1-1
CASSQPGPTLNTEAFF
TGCGCCAGCAGTCAGCCCGGTCCGACTTTGAACACTGAAGCTTTCTTT
>TRBV7-9|TRBD2|17|TRBJ2-2
CASSETSGGTNTGELFF
TGTGCCAGCAGCGAGACTAGCGGGGGGACGAACACCGGGGAGCTGTTTTTT
>TRBV7-6|-|14|TRBJ1-5
CASSFVSGNQPQHF
TGTGCCAGCAGCTTCGTCAGCGGCAATCAGCCCCAGCATTTT
>TRBV6-1|TRBD2|15|TRBJ2-1
CASGLAGGSYNEQFF
TGTGCCAGCGGACTAGCGGGGGGCTCCTACAATGAGCAGTTCTTC